Presented here are 23 T cell receptor beta chains from one specimen sequenced in a study of blood T cell repertoires in COVID-19. Assay used: immunoSEQ multiplex PCR; TCRdb lists only in-frame clones, some missing. The sample shows just over 350,000 clones, 65% to 90% of them seen only once. The sample comprised peripheral blood. The source of these receptors is an older woman with COVID-19, enrolled during active disease.

The V gene is TRBV2, the J gene TRBJ2-3; perhaps TRBD2 as D (7 bases). Germline loops: CDR1 SNHLY, CDR2 FYNNEI. The CDR3 sequence is 17 residues long. V lost 10 bases and J lost 4, with 27 bases in between. The CDR3 region has the DNA TGTGCCACCTACCCTGGAGGGGGGGCTGTATATGCAGATACGCAGTATTTT. As protein: CATYPGGGAVYADTQYF. Using reference TRBV2 and TRBJ2-3 for the parts outside the CDR3, the full variable domain is EPEVTQTPSHQVTQMGQEVILRCVPISNHLYFYWYRQILGQKVEFLVSFYNNEISEKSEIFDDQFSVERPDGSNFTLKIRSTKLEDSAMYFCATYPGGGAVYADTQYFGPGTRLTVL.

The chain combines TRBV11-3 with TRBJ1-1; D not certain. The germline V gene has CDR1 SGHNT and CDR2 YENEEA. There are 14 residues in the CDR3. The germline V and J ends were trimmed by 2 bases and 4 bases, with 11 bases remaining between them. The CDR3, as DNA: TGTGCCAGCAGCTTAACCTCATCGGGCACTGAAGCTTTCTTT. It yields the protein CASSLTSSGTEAFF.

The chain uses TRBV9 and TRBJ2-3, with TRBD2 identical over 9 bases. Trimming at V came to 0 bases and at J to 2 bases, leaving 7 bases not matched to a gene. This CDR3 has 17 residues. Germline V CDR1 and CDR2: SGDLS, YYNGEE. The DNA for the CDR3 is TGTGCCAGCAGCGTAGGGGTTAGCGGGGGATTCACAGATACGCAGTATTTT. Translation gives CASSVGVSGGFTDTQYF.

The rearrangement links TRBV7-2 to TRBJ1-1; a weak D match, TRBD1 (5 bases). V gave up 3 bases and J gave up 2 bases, with 16 bases separating them. Germline V CDR1 and CDR2: SGHTA, FQGNSA. The CDR3 length is 16 residues. The CDR3 nucleotides read TGTGCCAGCAGCTTGGGCAGGGCGCAACCTAACACTGAAGCTTTCTTT. Amino acids: CASSLGRAQPNTEAFF.

V is TRBV19 and J is TRBJ2-1; 10 bases match TRBD2. From germline, CDR1 is LNHDA and CDR2 SQIVND (reference sequence). The CDR3 totals 16 residues. The trim removed 3 bases at V and 4 bases at J, leaving 6 bases unmatched. The CDR3 loop is CASSITSGVSYNEQFF. Here the CDR3 DNA reads TGTGCCAGTAGTATCACTAGCGGGGTTTCTTACAATGAGCAGTTCTTC. Using reference TRBV19 and TRBJ2-1 for the parts outside the CDR3, the full variable domain is DGGITQSPKYLFRKEGQNVTLSCEQNLNHDAMYWYRQDPGQGLRLIYYSQIVNDFQKGDIAEGYSVSREKKESFPLTVTSAQKNPTAFYLCASSITSGVSYNEQFFGPGTRLTVL.

This chain joins TRBV6-5 and TRBJ1-3, with 7 bases aligning to TRBD1. Germline loops: CDR1 MNHEY, CDR2 SVGAGI. CDR3 size: 15 residues. The V and J ends lost 4 bases and 0 bases, in that order; junction bases with no gene match: 3. The DNA of the CDR3 is TGTGCCAGCAGTTCCCAGGGGGTCTCTGGAAACACCATATATTTT. Protein sequence: CASSSQGVSGNTIYF.

This chain connects TRBV2 to TRBJ1-1; D may be TRBD1 (6 bases). The CDR3 has 13 residues. The germline gives CDR1 SNHLY, CDR2 FYNNEI. The ends were cut back, 1 base at V and 4 bases at J, with 7 bases in the middle. The CDR3 nucleotides are TGTGCCAGCAGTGAAGGGGGGCTCACTGAAGCTTTCTTT. This codes for CASSEGGLTEAFF.

The CDR3 DNA sequence: TGCGCCAGCAGCTTTTCCGGACAGGGGTTTTTCTACAATGAGCAGTTCTTC. Translating gives CASSFSGQGFFYNEQFF. V gene TRBV5-1 combines with J gene TRBJ2-1, with TRBD1 identical over 9 bases. The CDR3 runs to 17 residues. V gave up 2 bases and J gave up 3 bases; unmatched junction bases: 9. From germline, CDR1 is SGHRS and CDR2 YFSETQ.

CDR3 in amino acids: CASSLGPGTGTGYF. The CDR3 nucleotides read TGCGCCAGCAGCTTGGGGCCCGGGACAGGGACCGGGTACTTC. The chain links TRBV5-1 to TRBJ2-7; 9 bases agree with TRBD1. Germline-derived CDR1 and CDR2 are SGHRS and YFSETQ. V shed 0 bases and J 12 bases; nucleotides not matched to a gene: 10. The CDR3 runs to 14 residues.

The genes are TRBV3-1 (or the pseudogene TRBV3-2) and TRBJ2-2, with TRBD2 matching 7 bases. Germline CDR1 is LGHDT and CDR2 is YNNKEL (reference sequence). The CDR3 sequence is 14 residues long. J lost 4 bases, V lost 8 bases, and 7 bases had no gene match. The CDR3 spells CASFSREGTGELFF. DNA of the CDR3: TGTGCCAGCTTCTCAAGGGAGGGCACCGGGGAGCTGTTTTTT.

For the CDR3, the DNA is TGTGCCAGGACAGACTATGGCTACACCTTC. As protein: CARTDYGYTF. The rearrangement joins TRBV19 to TRBJ1-2; a weak D match, TRBD1 (5 bases). This CDR3 region has 10 residues. The V end was cut by 9 bases, the J end by 3 bases, with 5 bases between. Germline CDR1 reads LNHDA; CDR2 reads SQIVND (reference sequence).

The rearrangement joins TRBV7-9 to TRBJ1-5; tentative D call: TRBD1 (5 bases). This CDR3 region has 15 residues. Between the trimmed V and J ends, which lost 5 bases and 5 bases, there was a span of 16 bases. Germline assignment: CDR1 SEHNR and CDR2 FQNEAQ (reference sequence). This CDR3 is CASSPLAGLDQPQHF. CDR3 sequence (DNA): TGTGCCAGCAGCCCCTTGGCGGGACTCGATCAGCCCCAGCATTTT.

This rearrangement joins TRBV5-4 to TRBJ2-1; TRBD2 matches at 9 bases. The CDR3 spans 16 residues. Germline-derived CDR1 and CDR2 are SGHNT and YYREEE (reference sequence). V gave up 0 bases and J gave up 3 bases; unmatched junction bases: 4. CDR3 sequence (DNA): TGTGCCAGCAGCTTGGTTGGCGGGGGGGACTACAATGAGCAGTTCTTC. Protein sequence: CASSLVGGGDYNEQFF.

This chain links TRBV11-2 with TRBJ1-2, with a possible D match to TRBD1 (6 bases). CDR1 is SGHAT and CDR2 is FQNNGV in the germline V gene. Trimming removed 3 bases from V and 4 bases from J, with 12 bases in between. The CDR3 loop spans 14 amino acids. In nucleotides, the CDR3 is TGTGCCAGCAGCTTCGGCAGGGGTAGCTATGGCTACACCTTC. It is translated as CASSFGRGSYGYTF.

The CDR3 DNA follows: TGTGCCAGCAGTTACTCGGAGGGGACGAGTGGCTACACCTTC. This translates into CASSYSEGTSGYTF. V usage is TRBV6-5 and J usage is TRBJ1-2; possibly TRBD1 for D (5 bases). The CDR3 contains 14 residues. Trimming removed 0 bases from V and 7 bases from J, with 12 bases in between. Germline CDR1 reads MNHEY; CDR2 reads SVGAGI.

The chain has TRBV10-1 and TRBJ2-3; 10 bases map to TRBD2. CDR1 is WNHNN and CDR2 is SYGVQD in the germline V gene (reference sequence). The CDR3 totals 17 residues. V was pared by 4 bases and J by 2 bases, with 9 bases of the junction left unmatched. The CDR3 loop is CASSGDLAGVITDTQYF. The CDR3 DNA sequence: TGCGCCAGCAGTGGGGATCTAGCGGGGGTCATCACAGATACGCAGTATTTT.

In DNA, the CDR3 is TGTGCCAGTAGTGACGGAGGGACTAGCGGTTCCTACGAGCAGTACTTC. This translates into CASSDGGTSGSYEQYF. This chain connects TRBV19 to TRBJ2-7; 11 bases map to TRBD2. The trim removed 5 bases at V and 1 base at J, leaving 7 bases unmatched. Germline V gene data show CDR1 as LNHDA and CDR2 as SQIVND (reference sequence). The length of the CDR3 is 16 residues. Full variable domain (outside the CDR3, taken from reference TRBV19 and TRBJ2-7): DGGITQSPKYLFRKEGQNVTLSCEQNLNHDAMYWYRQDPGQGLRLIYYSQIVNDFQKGDIAEGYSVSREKKESFPLTVTSAQKNPTAFYLCASSDGGTSGSYEQYFGPGTRLTVT.

In DNA, the CDR3 is TGTGCCAGCAGCTTGGCCGGAGGGGCCCTTATCTACGAGCAGTACTTC. Encoded protein: CASSLAGGALIYEQYF. The chain carries TRBV5-5 and TRBJ2-7; tentative D call: TRBD2 (6 bases). V was shortened by 0 bases and J by 3 bases, with 16 bases between the two germline ends. This CDR3 has 16 amino acids. Germline V gives CDR1 SGHKS, CDR2 YYEKEE (reference sequence).

The gene calls are TRBV9 and TRBJ1-2; D gene unclear. The ends were cut back, 0 bases at V and 7 bases at J, with 13 bases in the middle. CDR3 length: 14 amino acids. Germline CDR1 and CDR2: SGDLS and YYNGEE. Here the CDR3 DNA reads TGTGCCAGCAGCGTAGTCGGGGATAGGAGTGGCTACACCTTC. The encoded protein is CASSVVGDRSGYTF.

In its sample, this clone was seen a few times. The chain recombines TRBV12-3 or TRBV12-4 with TRBJ1-2, with 8 bases matching TRBD1. This CDR3 spans 12 amino acids. J lost 7 bases, V lost 3 bases, and 1 base had no gene match. The CDR3 sequence: CASSFGTGGYTF. CDR3 coding DNA: TGTGCCAGCAGTTTTGGGACAGGTGGCTACACCTTC.

The chain is built from TRBV19 and TRBJ1-5; 7 bases are a match to TRBD1. The CDR3 sequence is 15 residues long. Germline lookup yields CDR1 LNHDA and CDR2 SQIVND (reference sequence). Trimming at V came to 3 bases and at J to 2 bases, leaving 4 bases not matched to a gene. The DNA of the CDR3 is TGTGCCAGTAGTATTGTTACAGGGGGCAATCAGCCCCAGCATTTT. Translated: CASSIVTGGNQPQHF.

About this clone itself: This sample includes further DNA sequences coding for the same CDR3. V and J are TRBV18 and TRBJ2-7; 11 bases agree with TRBD1. Germline loops: CDR1 KGHSH, CDR2 LQKENI. Trimming removed 2 bases from V and 3 bases from J; junction bases left unmatched: 0. This CDR3 is 14 amino acids long. The CDR3 region is CASSPGTGGYEQYF. The CDR3 nucleotides are TGTGCCAGCTCACCAGGGACAGGGGGCTACGAGCAGTACTTC. Full variable domain (missing parts from reference TRBV18 and TRBJ2-7): NAGVMQNPRHLVRRRGQEARLRCSPMKGHSHVYWYRQLPEEGLKFMVYLQKENIIDESGMPKERFSAEFPKEGPSILRIQQVVRGDSAAYFCASSPGTGGYEQYFGPGTRLTVT.

The sample holds a few counts of this clone. The rearrangement joins TRBV2 to TRBJ1-2, with D maybe TRBD1 (5 bases). This CDR3 contains 13 residues. V lost 7 bases and J 6 bases, leaving 15 bases between the germline ends. Germline loops: CDR1 SNHLY, CDR2 FYNNEI. CDR3 protein: CASKGGAGDGYTF. The CDR3 region has the DNA TGTGCCAGCAAGGGCGGGGCGGGCGATGGCTACACCTTC.